This T cell receptor (beta chain) was recovered during a study of OX40 agonist ivuxolimab in advanced cancers. The wider study: Melanoma, hepatocellular carcinoma, head and neck or renal cell cancer occurred in dose-escalation patients. Findings and limits, study-wide: Compared with CD4+, CD8+ T cells on average had more expanded clones. With doses of 0.1-3.0 mg/kg, partial responders showed among the lowest clonal expansion. At doses 0.1 to 3.0 mg/kg, CD4+ and CD8+ clones expanded.

This clone was counted between two and nine times. The antigen remains unidentified. Generated by immunoSEQ multiplex PCR, the TCRdb table keeps only in-frame clones and is missing some. The table records under 45,000 clones, approximately 80% of them present only once. Germline loops: CDR1 SGHRS, CDR2 YFSETQ. CDR3 length: 15 residues. Trimming left V 5 bases short and J 2 bases short, with 16 bases between. The material was CD4+ or CD8+ T cells sorted from blood, obtained in a trial of the OX40 agonist ivuxolimab. The chain joins TRBV5-1 to TRBJ2-5; D tentatively reads TRBD1 or TRBD2 (5 bases each). The sequence derives from an adult with an advanced solid tumor such as melanoma, head and neck, liver or kidney cancer. The CDR3 sequence is CASSSPGTQQETQYF. CDR3 in DNA: TGCGCCAGCAGTTCTCCCGGGACCCAACAAGAGACCCAGTACTTC.